The rows below give T cell receptor beta chains drawn from one sample of a study of cytomegalovirus exposure and HLA in healthy donors. The repertoire was sequenced with immunoSEQ multiplex PCR; TCRdb's copy has only in-frame clones and lacks some. The data hold approximately 220,000 clones, with nearly 80% observed a single time. Sequences were obtained from PBMCs. The receptors here all came from a male donor in good health and CMV-seronegative. The CDR3 runs from the conserved cysteine through the conserved F or W. Each record gives: V gene, CDR3 length, D gene, clone size, J gene, CDR3 DNA, CDR3 protein. D genes are given only for firm matches. Expanded clones get a size class; other rows say once, few or many, or leave the size out.

>TRBV7-2|17|NA|NA|TRBJ2-3
TGTGCCAGCAGCCGAGGGCCTAGGGGACTTGACACAGATACGCAGTATTTT
CASSRGPRGLDTDTQYF
>TRBV4-1|14|TRBD1|few|TRBJ2-2
TGCGCCAGCAGCTCCACAGGGGGCACCGGGGAGCTGTTTTTT
CASSSTGGTGELFF
>TRBV2|15|NA|NA|TRBJ2-7
TGTGCCAGCAGAGATGGGGGGGCAGTCTCCTACGAGCAGTACTTC
CASRDGGAVSYEQYF
>TRBV10-3|13|NA|NA|TRBJ2-3
TGTGCCATCGATAGCCCCGGCACAGATACGCAGTATTTT
CAIDSPGTDTQYF
>TRBV6-5|15|TRBD2|NA|TRBJ2-3
TGTGCCAGCAGTCCCCTGGGGGGGTTCACAGATACGCAGTATTTT
CASSPLGGFTDTQYF
>TRBV5-6|13|TRBD1|NA|TRBJ2-5
TGTGCCAGCAGCGCGGACAGGGGGCTAACCCAGTACTTC
CASSADRGLTQYF
>TRBV25-1|14|NA|NA|TRBJ2-3
TGTGCCAGCAGTGAATCGACAGAAACAGATACGCAGTATTTT
CASSESTETDTQYF
>TRBV7-2|15|NA|once|TRBJ1-2
TGTGCCAGCAGCTTAGGGGAACAGGGCCTCTGGGACTACACCTTC
CASSLGEQGLWDYTF
>TRBV7-9|11|NA|NA|TRBJ2-2
TGTGCCAGCAGCTCCGGGGGGGAGCTGTTTTTT
CASSSGGELFF
>TRBV18|15|TRBD1|NA|TRBJ1-4
TGTGCCAGCTCACCCCAGGGGGATCTTAATGAAAAACTGTTTTTT
CASSPQGDLNEKLFF
>TRBV7-3|13|NA|NA|TRBJ2-2
TGTGCCAGCAGGGAGGGGGGGGCTCGGGAGCTGTTTTTT
CASREGGARELFF
>TRBV6-6|16|TRBD2|NA|TRBJ2-5
TGTGCCAGCAGAACGACTAGCGGGAGTTGGTATGAGACCCAGTACTTC
CASRTTSGSWYETQYF
>TRBV5-6|14|TRBD1|NA|TRBJ1-1
TGTGCCAGCAGCTTACAGGGGGCCGAGACTGAAGCTTTCTTT
CASSLQGAETEAFF
>TRBV9|14|NA|NA|TRBJ1-1
TGTGCCAGCAGCGTAAAGCAAGAGAACACTGAAGCTTTCTTT
CASSVKQENTEAFF
>TRBV9|16|TRBD1|NA|TRBJ2-3
TGTGCCAGCAGCGCCGAGGGGACAGTGTTTGCAGATACGCAGTATTTT
CASSAEGTVFADTQYF
>TRBV19|13|NA|once|TRBJ1-5
TGTGCCAGTTCGGGGTTGATCAATCAGCCCCAGCATTTT
CASSGLINQPQHF
>TRBV7-6|12|NA|NA|TRBJ2-1
TGTGCCAGCAGCTTACGGGGTTATGAGCAGTTCTTC
CASSLRGYEQFF
>TRBV7-8|13|NA|NA|TRBJ2-3
TGTGCCAGCAGCGTGCAGGGTTCAGATACGCAGTATTTT
CASSVQGSDTQYF
>TRBV18|14|NA|NA|TRBJ1-2
TGTGCCAGCTCACCACCGTCGATGAGTTCCGGCTACACCTTC
CASSPPSMSSGYTF
>TRBV7-2|19|NA|NA|TRBJ2-4
TGTGCCAGCAGCTTATCCCACGGGGACATCGTTATAGCCAAAAACATTCAGTACTTC
CASSLSHGDIVIAKNIQYF
>TRBV6-5|13|NA|NA|TRBJ2-1
TGTGCCAGCAGCAAGACAGGCTACAATGAGCAGTTCTTC
CASSKTGYNEQFF
>TRBV28|12|NA|NA|TRBJ2-7
TGTGCCAGCAGGGCGGGGTGGTACGAGCAGTACTTC
CASRAGWYEQYF
>TRBV5-1|15|TRBD2|NA|TRBJ2-3
TGCGCCAGCAGTCTAGCGGGAGGGAGGCCAGATACGCAGTATTTT
CASSLAGGRPDTQYF
>TRBV27|15|TRBD2|NA|TRBJ2-5
TGTGCCAGCGGACTAGCGGGGGGGGGCCCCAAGACCCAGTACTTC
CASGLAGGGPKTQYF
>TRBV28|17|TRBD2|NA|TRBJ2-2
TGTGCCAGCAGTTTATTTTCTAGCGGCGCGAACACCGGGGAGCTGTTTTTT
CASSLFSSGANTGELFF
>TRBV2|13|NA|NA|TRBJ2-7
TGTGCCAGCCACCGAACACGGGGCTACGAGCAGTACTTC
CASHRTRGYEQYF
>TRBV9|15|NA|once|TRBJ2-7
TGTGCCAGCAGCGTAGCGGGCACAGGATCCTACGAGCAGTACTTC
CASSVAGTGSYEQYF
>TRBV4-1|14|NA|NA|TRBJ2-5
TGCGCCAGCAGCCAAGAATCCGCGTCTGAGACCCAGTACTTC
CASSQESASETQYF
>TRBV6-9|14|NA|once|TRBJ2-7
TGTGCCAGCAGGTCAGGGGCATCCACCTACGAGCAGTACTTC
CASRSGASTYEQYF
>TRBV5-1|12|NA|NA|TRBJ2-1
TGCGCCAGCAGCCCGCCCGCGGAAGAGCAGTTCTTC
CASSPPAEEQFF
>TRBV4-1|15|NA|NA|TRBJ2-2
TGCGCCAGCAGGCAGGGGCTTCTGGGTACCGGGGAGCTGTTTTTT
CASRQGLLGTGELFF
>TRBV7-2|13|NA|few|TRBJ1-5
TGTGCCAGCAGCAACAGGGTTGAGCAGCCCCAGCATTTT
CASSNRVEQPQHF
>TRBV30|17|TRBD2|NA|TRBJ2-1
TGTGCCTGGAGTCCAGGGACTAGCGGGAGGGCCATAGATGAGCAGTTCTTC
CAWSPGTSGRAIDEQFF
>TRBV29-1|15|NA|NA|TRBJ2-4
TGCAGCGTTGAAGGGGGGCGCGGTGGGGGAAACATTCAGTACTTC
CSVEGGRGGGNIQYF
>TRBV10-3|15|TRBD2|once|TRBJ2-7
TGTGCCATCAGTGAGGGACTAGCGGGGGGGCACGAGCAGTACTTC
CAISEGLAGGHEQYF
>TRBV6-1|15|NA|NA|TRBJ2-3
TGTGCCAGCAGCCCACAGGTTTCCCAGGGAGATACGCAGTATTTT
CASSPQVSQGDTQYF
>TRBV21-1|24|NA|NA|TRBJ1-1
TGTGCCAGCAGCAAAGCGAAGGAAAGGGCGGAGTTAGCTTTCTTGGGACCGGGAGTCCCTGAAGCTTTCTTT
CASSKAKERAELAFLGPGVPEAFF
>TRBV18|16|TRBD1|NA|TRBJ1-1
TGTGCCAGCTCACGCGGACAGGCCGACGAGAACACTGAAGCTTTCTTT
CASSRGQADENTEAFF
>TRBV9|14|TRBD1|NA|TRBJ2-7
TGTGCCAGCAGCGCTGACAGGGGTTGGGGGGAGCAGTACTTC
CASSADRGWGEQYF
>TRBV7-2|17|NA|once|TRBJ2-5
TGTGCCAGCAGCTTGGGATTCACGAGCGGGCCACAAGAGACCCAGTACTTC
CASSLGFTSGPQETQYF
>TRBV19|13|NA|NA|TRBJ2-7
TGTGCCAGTAGAGTTCAGGGGAGCCACGAGCAGTACTTC
CASRVQGSHEQYF
>TRBV7-9|13|NA|NA|TRBJ2-1
TGTGCCAGCAGCTTGCTCTCTCAGGGTGAGCAGTTCTTC
CASSLLSQGEQFF
>TRBV27|18|NA|NA|TRBJ2-4
TGTGCCAGCAGTTTATCTGGCGGGATTTTTAAAGCCAAAAACATTCAGTACTTC
CASSLSGGIFKAKNIQYF
>TRBV4-1|13|NA|NA|TRBJ1-2
TGCGCCAGCAGCCAAGAACAGGGTCGTGGCTACACCTTC
CASSQEQGRGYTF